This TCR beta chain was sequenced for a study of identical twins. Study-level findings and limits: Invariant MAIT and iNKT cells are populations that could partly confound zero-insertion analyses.

TCRdb independently ran MiXCR on the 5' RACE reads; one entry per CDR3 protein. The sample comprises hundreds of thousands of distinct CDR3 sequences, 9% to 15% of which are singletons, and roughly 1.5% rests with the top ten. The V and J ends lost 8 bases and 2 bases respectively, with 12 bases between them. The CDR3 extends over 13 amino acids. Germline V gives CDR1 DFQATT, CDR2 SNEGSKA (reference sequence). The table lists this clonotype with a few counts. What it binds is not known. This sample also appeared in a second study, on yellow fever vaccine responses in identical twins.

The chain employs TRBV20-1 and TRBJ2-2; a weak D match, TRBD2 (5 bases). The sequencing input was PBMCs. This sequence was found in a woman aged 18-29 years in good health. The CDR3 loop reads CSPNGVNTGELFF. DNA of the CDR3: TGCAGTCCAAACGGGGTTAACACCGGGGAGCTGTTTTTT.